The clone carrying this TCR beta chain was seen only once. Produced via immunoSEQ multiplex PCR; TCRdb's table is partial and in-frame only. Of around 40,000 clones in the sample, 70% to 90% were seen once. The CDR3 runs 14 residues. The germline V gene has CDR1 LNHDA and CDR2 SQIVND (reference sequence). V lost 1 base, J lost 3 bases, and 10 bases lay in between. The data were taken from a study of sequential checkpoint blockade in melanoma. As for treatment: randomized to nivolumab then ipilimumab (arm A) or the reverse (arm B). V gene TRBV19 combines with J gene TRBJ2-7, with no clear D. This receptor was identified in a human donor with melanoma. Sample: CD8+ T cells sorted from blood (inferred from file names), taken from a patient given nivolumab and ipilimumab in sequence. The DNA of the CDR3 is TGTGCCAGTAGTATAGGCGCAGGCGACTACGAGCAGTACGTC. As protein: CASSIGAGDYEQYV.